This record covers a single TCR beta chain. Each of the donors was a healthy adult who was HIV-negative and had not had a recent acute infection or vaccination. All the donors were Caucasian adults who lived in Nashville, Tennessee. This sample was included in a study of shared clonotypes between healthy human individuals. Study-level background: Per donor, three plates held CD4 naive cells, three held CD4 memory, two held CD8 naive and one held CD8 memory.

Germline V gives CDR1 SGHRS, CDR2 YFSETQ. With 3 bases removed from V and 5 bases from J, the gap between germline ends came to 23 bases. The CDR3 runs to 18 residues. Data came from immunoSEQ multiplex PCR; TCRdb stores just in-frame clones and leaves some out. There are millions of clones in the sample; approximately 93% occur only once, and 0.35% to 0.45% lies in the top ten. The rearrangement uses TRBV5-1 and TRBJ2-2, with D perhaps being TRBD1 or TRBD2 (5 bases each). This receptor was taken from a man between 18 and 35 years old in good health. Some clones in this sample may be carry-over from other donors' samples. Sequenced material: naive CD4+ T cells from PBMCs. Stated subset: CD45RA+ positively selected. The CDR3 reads CASSYFLGWGRPTGELFF. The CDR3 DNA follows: TGCGCCAGCAGCTACTTCCTGGGGTGGGGGAGACCAACCGGGGAGCTGTTTTTT.